The TCR beta chain described here comes from a study of human T cells and chemical hapten exposure. For the study at large: Sensitizing treatment utilized 2% DPC over a 2 cm by 2 cm portion of upper inner arm skin.

From the RACE reads, TCRdb called clonotypes with MiXCR, one entry per CDR3 protein. This sample has 350,000 to 400,000 distinct CDR3 sequences, with approximately 5.1% found just once. The CDR3 sequence is 16 residues long. CDR1 is LGHNA and CDR2 is YSLEER in the germline V gene. The V and J ends lost 5 bases and 4 bases, in that order; junction bases with no gene match: 9. Documented time point: pre-sensitization, week 0. Treatment here: therapeutic diphenylcyclopropenone sensitization with weekly scalp DPC. The TCR comes from a woman between 45 and 65 years old with alopecia areata. Some clones in this sample may be carry-over from other donors' samples. The V call is TRBV4-3, the J call TRBJ2-7; 12 bases are a match to TRBD2. The sample was whole blood, taken in connection with sensitization to the hapten diphenylcyclopropenone (DPC). In DNA, the CDR3 is TGCGCCAGCAGCTATGCGTTGACTAGCGGGAGTTACGAGCAGTACTTC. Residues: CASSYALTSGSYEQYF.